These T cell receptor beta chains were read from a single sample in a study of OX40 agonist ivuxolimab in advanced cancers. Repertoires were generated with immunoSEQ multiplex PCR, while TCRdb's copy carries only in-frame clones and drops some. This table has 90,000 to 100,000 clones, about 87% appearing once. The specimen comprised CD4+ or CD8+ T cells sorted from blood, sampled in a trial of the OX40 agonist ivuxolimab. Receptors originate from an adult with an advanced solid tumor such as melanoma, head and neck, liver or kidney cancer. Each CDR3 is given with its conserved first and last residue.

CDR3: CASSLLDRGRAGELFF
V: TRBV27

CDR3: CASSIRQGLTTQYF
V: TRBV5-8

CDR3: CASSIARDSEQFF
V: TRBV19

CDR3: CASTRVGQLYNEQFF
V: TRBV5-1

CDR3: CASSLGGHNSPLHF
V: TRBV5-1

CDR3: CATIASSLTGELFF
V: TRBV28

CDR3: CASSMRILRQAYEQYF
V: TRBV19

CDR3: CASTEGGSLYGYTF
V: TRBV6-6

CDR3: CASSPPNRGYEQYF
V: TRBV18

CDR3: CASSKGTPGDQPQHF
V: TRBV5-1

CDR3: CASSYSDRVHEQYF
V: TRBV9

CDR3: CASSTTGGSGEKLFF
V: TRBV7-9

CDR3: CASSIQGAAGNTIYF
V: TRBV9

CDR3: CASSLGSQKPFF
V: TRBV13

CDR3: CASSIGAASTDTQYF
V: TRBV19

CDR3: CASSLRHPNTGELFF
V: TRBV7-9

CDR3: CASSLGPLNEQFF
V: TRBV7-8

CDR3: CASSDPRVSRYEQYF
V: TRBV25-1

CDR3: CASSLAENSNQPQHF
V: TRBV5-6

CDR3: CASSLVGEATMTEAFF
V: TRBV5-6

CDR3: CASSSPGQGTYEQYF
V: TRBV6-5

CDR3: CASSQDAGGSGNTIYF
V: TRBV4-2

CDR3: CASSFRRSVDGYTF
V: TRBV27

CDR3: CASSPLSGANVLTF
V: TRBV25-1

CDR3: CATSPRRGRETQYF
V: TRBV27

CDR3: CASRTSGSTDTQYF
V: TRBV7-6

CDR3: CASSYSNLNEKLFF
V: TRBV6-6

CDR3: CASSLSGTGTGNTIYF
V: TRBV27

CDR3: CASSQTSGGNEQFF
V: TRBV6-1

CDR3: CASSSAAGGSYEQYF
V: TRBV28

CDR3: CASSLPPRRYEQYF
V: TRBV7-2

CDR3: CASSGALSVGYTF
V: TRBV5-1

CDR3: CAWTRDSLEAFF
V: TRBV30

CDR3: CASSLLPGTNTEAFF
V: TRBV5-1

CDR3: CASSERLAGTGGELFF
V: TRBV2

CDR3: CASSLMGDTGELFF
V: TRBV11-3

CDR3: CASSQDAERRPYF
V: TRBV4-1

CDR3: CASSLTGRLNTEAFF
V: TRBV19

CDR3: CASSRDNYNEQFF
V: TRBV19

CDR3: CAWSVGQGNQPQHF
V: TRBV30

CDR3: CASSLTDFNYGYTF
V: TRBV7-2

CDR3: CASSDGYEQYF
V: TRBV6-4

CDR3: CASSRGTGATDTQYF
V: TRBV19

CDR3: CASSLPGGTEAFF
V: TRBV11-2

CDR3: CASSLGQGGNSPLHF
V: TRBV7-9

CDR3: CASSSPTTTDNYGYTF
V: TRBV5-1

CDR3: CASSSHQLSDTQYF
V: TRBV7-6

CDR3: CASSLGQGNEQYF
V: TRBV28

CDR3: CASSLVRENIQYF
V: TRBV5-6

CDR3: CASSEEGPIGYTF
V: TRBV6-1

CDR3: CASSSIRNPSYEQYF
V: TRBV6-6

CDR3: CASSLAGGSNSPLHF
V: TRBV5-4